A selection of T cell receptor beta chains follows, all from one sample in a study of T cells after yellow fever vaccination. TCRdb called the 5' RACE reads again in MiXCR, with one record for every CDR3 protein. This table holds 300,000 to 400,000 distinct CDR3 sequences, around 12% found once. The specimen was CD4+ T cells sorted from PBMCs, collected 15 days after the yellow fever booster vaccination. The receptors come from a man aged 18 to 35 who received the YFV17D yellow fever vaccine. Each CDR3 is given without its conserved first and last residue. The D gene is left open where the match is weak. A clone size is listed for some rows: how often the clone was seen (once, few, many), or a class if it is expanded.

.	TRBV5-4	TRBJ2-7	once	ASSWQGRANEQY
.	TRBV15	TRBJ1-5	.	ATSRDPQARQPQH
TRBD1	TRBV20-1	TRBJ2-1	few	SAPPGQGYYNEQF
.	TRBV5-6	TRBJ2-2	.	ASSLRGELNTGELF
.	TRBV6-1	TRBJ2-7	.	ASRRWEIYEQY
.	TRBV20-1	TRBJ1-4	.	SARRDDEKLF
.	TRBV6-5	TRBJ1-6	few	ASRLPGRANSPLH
.	TRBV11-2	TRBJ1-1	few	ASSLGARSVAEAF
.	TRBV3-1	TRBJ2-4	.	ASSQSAAGGNIQY
.	TRBV12-3/TRBV12-4	TRBJ2-3	.	ASTWGAGTTTDTQY
TRBD2	TRBV4-3	TRBJ2-3	many	ASSQAGGADTQY
.	TRBV6-6	TRBJ1-4	.	ASSYGQRLEKLF
.	TRBV5-1	TRBJ1-1	.	ASTSGTLNTEAF
TRBD2	TRBV12-3/TRBV12-4	TRBJ2-7	few	ASTPGGGRTYEQY
TRBD1	TRBV20-1	TRBJ2-7	.	SAGGQGTGYEQY
TRBD1	TRBV6-6	TRBJ1-6	many	ATGQGANSPLH
.	TRBV20-1	TRBJ1-1	.	SAPSLMNTEAF